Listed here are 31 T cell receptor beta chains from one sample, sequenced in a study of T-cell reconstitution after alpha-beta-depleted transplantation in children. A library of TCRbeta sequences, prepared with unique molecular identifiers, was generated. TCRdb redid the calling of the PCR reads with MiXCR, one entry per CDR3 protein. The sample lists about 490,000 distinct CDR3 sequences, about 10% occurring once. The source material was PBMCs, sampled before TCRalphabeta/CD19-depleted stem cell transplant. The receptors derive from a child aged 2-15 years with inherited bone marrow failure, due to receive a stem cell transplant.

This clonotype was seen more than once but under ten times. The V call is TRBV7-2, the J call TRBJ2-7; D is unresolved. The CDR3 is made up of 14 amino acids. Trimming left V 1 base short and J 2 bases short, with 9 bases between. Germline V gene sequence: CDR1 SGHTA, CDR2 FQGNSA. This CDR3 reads CASSLEWGTYEQYF. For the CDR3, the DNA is TGTGCCAGCAGCTTAGAGTGGGGAACCTACGAGCAGTACTTC.

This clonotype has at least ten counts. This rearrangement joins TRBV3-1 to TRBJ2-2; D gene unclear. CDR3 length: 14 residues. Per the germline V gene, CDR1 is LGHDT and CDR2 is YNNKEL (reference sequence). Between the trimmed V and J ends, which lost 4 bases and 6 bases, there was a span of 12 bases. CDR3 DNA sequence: TGTGCCAGCAGCCGCTCAGTGGTATCCGGGGAGCTGTTTTTT. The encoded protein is CASSRSVVSGELFF.

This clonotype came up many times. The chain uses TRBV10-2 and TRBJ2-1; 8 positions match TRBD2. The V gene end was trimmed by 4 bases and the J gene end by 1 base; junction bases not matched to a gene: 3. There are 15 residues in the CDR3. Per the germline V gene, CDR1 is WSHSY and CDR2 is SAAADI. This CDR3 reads CASSVGLESYNEQFF. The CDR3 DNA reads TGCGCCAGCAGTGTGGGACTAGAGTCCTACAATGAGCAGTTCTTC.

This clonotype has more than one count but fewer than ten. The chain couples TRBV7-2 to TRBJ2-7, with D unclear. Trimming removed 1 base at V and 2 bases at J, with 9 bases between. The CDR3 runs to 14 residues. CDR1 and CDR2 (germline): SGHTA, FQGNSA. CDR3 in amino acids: CASSLEVGTYEQYF. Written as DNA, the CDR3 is TGTGCCAGCAGCTTAGAAGTCGGTACCTACGAGCAGTACTTC.

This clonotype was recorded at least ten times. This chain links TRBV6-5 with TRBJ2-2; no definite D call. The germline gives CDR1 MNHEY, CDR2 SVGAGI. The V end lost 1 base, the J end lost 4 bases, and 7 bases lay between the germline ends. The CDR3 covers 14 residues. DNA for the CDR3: TGTGCCAGCAGTTACTACCAGTTCACCGGGGAGCTGTTTTTT. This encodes CASSYYQFTGELFF.

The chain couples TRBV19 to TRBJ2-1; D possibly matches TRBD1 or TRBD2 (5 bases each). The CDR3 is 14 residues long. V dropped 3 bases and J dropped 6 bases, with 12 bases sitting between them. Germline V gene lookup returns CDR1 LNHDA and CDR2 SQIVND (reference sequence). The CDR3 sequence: CASSMGPTINEQFF. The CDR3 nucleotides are TGTGCCAGTAGTATGGGGCCGACTATCAATGAGCAGTTCTTC.

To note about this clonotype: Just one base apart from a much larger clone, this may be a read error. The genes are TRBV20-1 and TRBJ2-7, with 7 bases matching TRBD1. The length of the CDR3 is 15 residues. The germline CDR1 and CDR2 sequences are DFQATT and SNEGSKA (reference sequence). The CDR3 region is CRAGPNNRGSYEQYF. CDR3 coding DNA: TGCAGAGCTGGGCCTAATAACAGGGGATCCTACGAGCAGTACTTC.

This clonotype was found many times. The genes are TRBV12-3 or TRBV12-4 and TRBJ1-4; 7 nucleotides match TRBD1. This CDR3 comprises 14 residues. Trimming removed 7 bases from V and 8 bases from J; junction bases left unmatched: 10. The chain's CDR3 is CASTKGAGEEKLFF. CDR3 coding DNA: TGTGCCAGCACCAAGGGGGCGGGGGAGGAAAAACTGTTTTTT.

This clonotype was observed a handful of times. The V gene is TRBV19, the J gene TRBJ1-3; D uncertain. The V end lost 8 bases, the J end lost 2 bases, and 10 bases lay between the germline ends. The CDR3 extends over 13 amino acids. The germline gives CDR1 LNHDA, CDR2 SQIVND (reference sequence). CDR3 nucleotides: TGTGCCAGTCGCTTCGGGCCTGGAAACACCATATATTTT. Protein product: CASRFGPGNTIYF.

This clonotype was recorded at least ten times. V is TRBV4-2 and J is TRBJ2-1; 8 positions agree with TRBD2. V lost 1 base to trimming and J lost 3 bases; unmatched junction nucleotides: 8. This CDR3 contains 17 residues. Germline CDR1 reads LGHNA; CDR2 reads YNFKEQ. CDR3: CASSQVSAGDLYNEQFF. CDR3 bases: TGTGCCAGCAGCCAAGTGTCAGCGGGGGACCTCTACAATGAGCAGTTCTTC.

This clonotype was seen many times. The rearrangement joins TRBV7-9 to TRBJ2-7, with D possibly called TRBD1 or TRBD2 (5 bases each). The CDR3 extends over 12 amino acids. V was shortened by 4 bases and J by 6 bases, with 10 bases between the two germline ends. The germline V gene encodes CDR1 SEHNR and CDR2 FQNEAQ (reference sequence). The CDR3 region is CASSSGTGEQYF. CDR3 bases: TGTGCCAGCAGCTCGGGGACGGGCGAGCAGTACTTC.

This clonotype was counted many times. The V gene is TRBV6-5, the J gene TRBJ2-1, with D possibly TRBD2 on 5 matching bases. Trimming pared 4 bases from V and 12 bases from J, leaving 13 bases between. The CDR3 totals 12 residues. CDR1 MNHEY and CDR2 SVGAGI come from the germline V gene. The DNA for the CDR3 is TGTGCCAGCAGTTCCCGAGGGATAGGGCAGTTCTTC. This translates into CASSSRGIGQFF.

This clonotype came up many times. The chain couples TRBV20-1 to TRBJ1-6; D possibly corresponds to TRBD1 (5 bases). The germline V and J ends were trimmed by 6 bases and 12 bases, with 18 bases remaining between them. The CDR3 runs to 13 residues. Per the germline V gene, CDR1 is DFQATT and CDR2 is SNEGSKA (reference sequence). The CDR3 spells CSAPPGDAGPLHF. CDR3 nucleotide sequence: TGCAGTGCCCCCCCCGGGGACGCCGGACCCCTCCACTTT.

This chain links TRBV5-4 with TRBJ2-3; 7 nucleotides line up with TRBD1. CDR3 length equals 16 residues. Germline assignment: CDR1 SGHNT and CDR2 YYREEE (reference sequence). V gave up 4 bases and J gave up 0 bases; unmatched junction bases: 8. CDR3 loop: CASSPNRDSSTDTQYF. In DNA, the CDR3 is TGTGCCAGCAGCCCAAACCGGGACAGTAGCACAGATACGCAGTATTTT.

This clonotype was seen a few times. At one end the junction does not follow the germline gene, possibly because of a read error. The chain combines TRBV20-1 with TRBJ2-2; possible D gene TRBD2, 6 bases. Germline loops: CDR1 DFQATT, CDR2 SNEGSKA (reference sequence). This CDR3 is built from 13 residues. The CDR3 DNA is TGCAGCGCTAGTCGCGGGACCACCGGGGAGCTGTTTTTT. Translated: CSASRGTTGELFF.

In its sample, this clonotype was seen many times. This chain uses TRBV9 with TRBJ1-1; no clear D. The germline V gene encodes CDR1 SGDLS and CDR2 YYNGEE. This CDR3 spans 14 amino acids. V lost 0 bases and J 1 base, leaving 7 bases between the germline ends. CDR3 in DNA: TGTGCCAGCAGCGTAGGCTCCCAGAACACTGAAGCTTTCTTT. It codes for CASSVGSQNTEAFF.

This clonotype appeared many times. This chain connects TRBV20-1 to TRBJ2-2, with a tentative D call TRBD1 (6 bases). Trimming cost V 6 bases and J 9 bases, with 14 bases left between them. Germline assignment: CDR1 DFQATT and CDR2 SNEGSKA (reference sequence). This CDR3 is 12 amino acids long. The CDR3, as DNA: TGCAGTGCCCGTAAGGGGGTACGGGAGCTGTTTTTT. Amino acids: CSARKGVRELFF.

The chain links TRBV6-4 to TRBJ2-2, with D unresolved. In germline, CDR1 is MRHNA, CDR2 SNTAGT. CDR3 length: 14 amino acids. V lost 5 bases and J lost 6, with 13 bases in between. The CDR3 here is CASSPTTWAGELFF. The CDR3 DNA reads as TGTGCCAGCAGTCCGACAACCTGGGCCGGGGAGCTGTTTTTT.

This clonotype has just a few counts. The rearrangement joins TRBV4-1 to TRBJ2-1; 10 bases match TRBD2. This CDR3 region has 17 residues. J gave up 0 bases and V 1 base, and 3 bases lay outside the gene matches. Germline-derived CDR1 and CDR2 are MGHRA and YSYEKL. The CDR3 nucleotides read TGCGCCAGCAGCCAAGCCCCTAGCGGGAGCTCCTACAATGAGCAGTTCTTC. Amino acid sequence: CASSQAPSGSSYNEQFF.

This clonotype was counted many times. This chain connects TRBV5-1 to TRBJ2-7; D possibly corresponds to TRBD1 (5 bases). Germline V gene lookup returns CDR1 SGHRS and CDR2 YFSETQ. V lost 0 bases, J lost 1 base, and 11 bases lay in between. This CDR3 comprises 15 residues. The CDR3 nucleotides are TGCGCCAGCAGCTTGGCCGGTGGGGCTTCCTACGAGCAGTACTTC. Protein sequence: CASSLAGGASYEQYF. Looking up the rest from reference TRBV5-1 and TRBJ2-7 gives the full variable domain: KAGVTQTPRYLIKTRGQQVTLSCSPISGHRSVSWYQQTPGQGLQFLFEYFSETQRNKGNFPGRFSGRQFSNSRSEMNVSTLELGDSALYLCASSLAGGASYEQYFGPGTRLTVT.

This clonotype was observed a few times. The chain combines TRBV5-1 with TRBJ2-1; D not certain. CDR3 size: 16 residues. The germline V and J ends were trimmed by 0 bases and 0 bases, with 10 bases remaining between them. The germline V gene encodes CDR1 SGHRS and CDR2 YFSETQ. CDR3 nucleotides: TGCGCCAGCAGCTTGGCCGGGCCGAGCTCCTACAATGAGCAGTTCTTC. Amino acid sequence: CASSLAGPSSYNEQFF.

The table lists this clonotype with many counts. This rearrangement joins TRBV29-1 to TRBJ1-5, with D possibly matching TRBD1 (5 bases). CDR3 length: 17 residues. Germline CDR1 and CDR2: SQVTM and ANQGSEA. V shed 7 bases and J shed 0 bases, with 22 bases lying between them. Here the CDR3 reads CSDYPRVRGHSNQPQHF. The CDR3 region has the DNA TGCAGCGATTACCCCAGGGTTAGGGGCCATAGCAATCAGCCCCAGCATTTT.

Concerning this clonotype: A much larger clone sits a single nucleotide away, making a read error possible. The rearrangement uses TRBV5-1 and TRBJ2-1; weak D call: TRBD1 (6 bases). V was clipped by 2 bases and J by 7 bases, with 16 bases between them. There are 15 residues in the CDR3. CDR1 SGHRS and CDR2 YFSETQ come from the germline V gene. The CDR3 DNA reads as TGCGCCAGCAGCTTTGCCCGGACAGCCTTTAATGAGCAGTTCTTC. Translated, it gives CASSFARTAFNEQFF.

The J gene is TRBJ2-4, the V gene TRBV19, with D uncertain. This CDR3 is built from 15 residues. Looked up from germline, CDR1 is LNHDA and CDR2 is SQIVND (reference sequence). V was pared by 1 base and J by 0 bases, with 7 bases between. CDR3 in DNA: TGTGCCAGTAGTATAGCTTGGGAAGCCAAAAACATTCAGTACTTC. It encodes CASSIAWEAKNIQYF.

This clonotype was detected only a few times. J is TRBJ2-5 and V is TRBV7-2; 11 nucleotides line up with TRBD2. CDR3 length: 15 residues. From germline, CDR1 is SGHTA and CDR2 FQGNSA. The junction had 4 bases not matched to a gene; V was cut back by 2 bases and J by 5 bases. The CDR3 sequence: CASSLPLAGVETQYF. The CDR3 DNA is TGTGCCAGCAGCTTACCACTAGCGGGAGTGGAGACCCAGTACTTC.

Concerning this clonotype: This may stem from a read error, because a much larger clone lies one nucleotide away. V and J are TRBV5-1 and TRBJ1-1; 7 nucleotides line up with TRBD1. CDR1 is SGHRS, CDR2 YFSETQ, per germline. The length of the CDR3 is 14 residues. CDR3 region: CASSSGGENTDAFF. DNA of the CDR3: TGCGCCAGCAGCTCAGGGGGAGAGAACACTGACGCTTTCTTT.

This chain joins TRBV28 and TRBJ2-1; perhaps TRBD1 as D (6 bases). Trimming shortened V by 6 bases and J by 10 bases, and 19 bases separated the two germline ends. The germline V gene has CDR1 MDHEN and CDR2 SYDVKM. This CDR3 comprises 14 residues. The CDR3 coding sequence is TGTGCCAGCAGCCTAACAGGGTCTTCGGTCGAGCAGTTCTTC. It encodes CASSLTGSSVEQFF.

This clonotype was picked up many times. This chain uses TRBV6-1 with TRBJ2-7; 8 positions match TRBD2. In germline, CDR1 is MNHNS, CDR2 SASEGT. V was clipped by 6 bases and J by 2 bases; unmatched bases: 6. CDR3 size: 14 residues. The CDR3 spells CASSAAGATYEQYF. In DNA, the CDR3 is TGTGCCAGCAGCGCAGCGGGGGCAACCTACGAGCAGTACTTC.

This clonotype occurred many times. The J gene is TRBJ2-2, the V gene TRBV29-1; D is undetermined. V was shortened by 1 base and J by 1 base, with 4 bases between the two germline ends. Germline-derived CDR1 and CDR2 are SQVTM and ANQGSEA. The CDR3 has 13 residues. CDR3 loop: CSVEAENTGELFF. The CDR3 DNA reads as TGCAGCGTTGAAGCGGAGAACACCGGGGAGCTGTTTTTT.

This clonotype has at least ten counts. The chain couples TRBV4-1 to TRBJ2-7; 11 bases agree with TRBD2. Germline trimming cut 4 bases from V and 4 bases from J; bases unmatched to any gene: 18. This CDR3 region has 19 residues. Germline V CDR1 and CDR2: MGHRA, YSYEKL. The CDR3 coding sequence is TGCGCCAGCAGCCCCCTGTGGGTTAGCGGGAGGGCCTTAGTTTACGAGCAGTACTTC. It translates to CASSPLWVSGRALVYEQYF.

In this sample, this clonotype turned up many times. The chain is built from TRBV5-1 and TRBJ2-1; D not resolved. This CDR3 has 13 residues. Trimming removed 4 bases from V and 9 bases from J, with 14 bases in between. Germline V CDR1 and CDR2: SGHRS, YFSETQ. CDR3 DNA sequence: TGCGCCAGCAGCCTGGTGATGGGCAGTGAGCAGTTCTTC. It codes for CASSLVMGSEQFF.